This TCR beta chain came from a study of blood T cell repertoires in COVID-19. Study context: Samples representing acute and convalescent COVID-19 were sourced from the United States, Italy and Spain. The cDNA or gDNA used as material had been derived from T cells, B-cell-depleted T cells, or PBMCs.

Study processing details: From reference gene primer amplification, estimates of nucleated cell counts were derived. Sequencing used immunoSEQ multiplex PCR; TCRdb keeps in-frame clones, though not all of them. V and J calls and clone size are given by that table; D and trimming were obtained from the DNA. The sample has roughly 330,000 clones; around 80% are singletons. Germline CDR1 reads SGHVS; CDR2 reads FQNEAQ. This CDR3 has 13 amino acids. Trimming pared 5 bases from V and 5 bases from J, leaving 9 bases between. The receptor was derived from a woman aged 45-65 years with acute or convalescent COVID-19. Material for sequencing was peripheral blood. The chain has TRBV7-8 and TRBJ2-2; a weak D match, TRBD1 (5 bases). The CDR3 is CASSRTFTGELFF. The CDR3 DNA is TGTGCCAGCAGCCGGACATTTACCGGGGAGCTGTTTTTT.